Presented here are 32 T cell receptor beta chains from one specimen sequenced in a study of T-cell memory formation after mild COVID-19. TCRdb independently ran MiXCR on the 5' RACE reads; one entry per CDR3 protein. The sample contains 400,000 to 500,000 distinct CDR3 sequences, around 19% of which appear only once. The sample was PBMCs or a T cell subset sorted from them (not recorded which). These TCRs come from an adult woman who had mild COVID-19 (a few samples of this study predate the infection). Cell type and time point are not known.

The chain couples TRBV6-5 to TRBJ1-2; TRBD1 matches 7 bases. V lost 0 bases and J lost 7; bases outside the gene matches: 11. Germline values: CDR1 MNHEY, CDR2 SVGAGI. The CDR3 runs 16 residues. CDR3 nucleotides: TGTGCCAGCAGTTACTCGGTACAAGACAGGGCTGGTGGCTACACCTTC. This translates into CASSYSVQDRAGGYTF.

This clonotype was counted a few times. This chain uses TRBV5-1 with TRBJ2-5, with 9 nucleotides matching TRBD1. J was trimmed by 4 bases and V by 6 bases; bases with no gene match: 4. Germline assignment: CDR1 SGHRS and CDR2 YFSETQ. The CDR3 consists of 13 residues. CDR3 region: CASIPDRGETQYF. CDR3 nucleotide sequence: TGCGCCAGCATCCCGGACAGGGGAGAGACCCAGTACTTC.

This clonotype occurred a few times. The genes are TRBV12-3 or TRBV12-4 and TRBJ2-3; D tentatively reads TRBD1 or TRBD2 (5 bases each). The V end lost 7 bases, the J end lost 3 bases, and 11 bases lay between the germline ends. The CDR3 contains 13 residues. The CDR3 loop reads CASTVGDTDTQYF. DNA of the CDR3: TGTGCCAGCACGGTGGGGGATACAGATACGCAGTATTTT.

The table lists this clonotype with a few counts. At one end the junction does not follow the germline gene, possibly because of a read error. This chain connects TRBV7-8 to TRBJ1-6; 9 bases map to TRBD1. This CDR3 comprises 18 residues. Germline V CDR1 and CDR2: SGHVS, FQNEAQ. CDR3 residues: CASSLALVVGQGNSPLHF. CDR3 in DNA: TGTGCCAGCAGCCTAGCCCTGGTTGTGGGACAGGGAAATTCACCCCTCCACTTT. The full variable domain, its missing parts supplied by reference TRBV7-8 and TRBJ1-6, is GAGVSQSPRYKVAKRGQDVALRCDPISGHVSLFWYQQALGQGPEFLTYFQNEAQLDKSGLPSDRFFAERPEGSVSTLKIQRTQQEDSAVYLCASSLALVVGQGNSPLHFGNGTRLTVT.

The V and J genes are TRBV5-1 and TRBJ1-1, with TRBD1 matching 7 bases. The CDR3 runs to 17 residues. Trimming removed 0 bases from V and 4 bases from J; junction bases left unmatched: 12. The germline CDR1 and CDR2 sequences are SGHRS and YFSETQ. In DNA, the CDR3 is TGCGCCAGCAGCTTGGAGCCAGGGGGGGCCCTGAGCACTGAAGCTTTCTTT. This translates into CASSLEPGGALSTEAFF.

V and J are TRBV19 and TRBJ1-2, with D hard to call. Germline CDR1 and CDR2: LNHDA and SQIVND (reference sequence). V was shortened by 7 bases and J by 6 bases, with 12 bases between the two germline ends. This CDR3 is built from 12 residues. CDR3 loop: CASTTRADGYTF. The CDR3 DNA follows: TGTGCCAGTACCACGCGGGCAGATGGCTACACCTTC.

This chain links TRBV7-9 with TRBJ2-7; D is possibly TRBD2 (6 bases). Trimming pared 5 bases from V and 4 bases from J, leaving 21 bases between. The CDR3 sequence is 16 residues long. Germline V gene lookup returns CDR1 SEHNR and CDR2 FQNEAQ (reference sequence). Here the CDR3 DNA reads TGTGCCAGCAGCAGGACCGGGGGATTTGTGGCATACGAGCAGTACTTC. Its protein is CASSRTGGFVAYEQYF.

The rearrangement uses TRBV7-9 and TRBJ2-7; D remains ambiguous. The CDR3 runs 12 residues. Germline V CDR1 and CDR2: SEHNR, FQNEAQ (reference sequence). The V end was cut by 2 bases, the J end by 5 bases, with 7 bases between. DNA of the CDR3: TGTGCCAGCAGCTTATTAGCAGACGAGCAGTACTTC. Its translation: CASSLLADEQYF.

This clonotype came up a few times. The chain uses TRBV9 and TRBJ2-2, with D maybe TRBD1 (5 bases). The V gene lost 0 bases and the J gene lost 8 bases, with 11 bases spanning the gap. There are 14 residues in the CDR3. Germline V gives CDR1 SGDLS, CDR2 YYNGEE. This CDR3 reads CASSVARASGELFF. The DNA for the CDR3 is TGTGCCAGCAGCGTAGCCAGGGCGTCGGGGGAGCTGTTTTTT.

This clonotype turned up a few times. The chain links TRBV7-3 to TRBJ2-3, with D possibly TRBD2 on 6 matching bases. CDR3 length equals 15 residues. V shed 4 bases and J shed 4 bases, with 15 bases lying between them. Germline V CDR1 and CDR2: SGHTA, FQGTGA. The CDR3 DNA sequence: TGTGCCAGCAGCTACGGGAGCGGGTGGGCAGATACGCAGTATTTT. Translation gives CASSYGSGWADTQYF.

CDR3 protein: CASSLGSGTGLGSTEAFF. CDR3 nucleotide sequence: TGTGCCAGCAGCTTAGGATCCGGGACAGGTCTAGGGAGCACTGAAGCTTTCTTT. The J gene is TRBJ1-1, the V gene TRBV7-6; TRBD1 matches at 8 bases. CDR1 and CDR2 (germline): SGHVS, FNYEAQ. This CDR3 has 18 residues. J lost 4 bases, V lost 1 base, and 14 bases had no gene match.

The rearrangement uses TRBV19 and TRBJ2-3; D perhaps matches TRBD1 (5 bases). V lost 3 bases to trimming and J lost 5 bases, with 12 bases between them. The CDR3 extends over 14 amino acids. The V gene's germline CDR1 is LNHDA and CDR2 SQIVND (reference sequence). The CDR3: CASSMGRDGDTQYF. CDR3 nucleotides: TGTGCCAGTAGTATGGGCAGGGATGGAGATACGCAGTATTTT.

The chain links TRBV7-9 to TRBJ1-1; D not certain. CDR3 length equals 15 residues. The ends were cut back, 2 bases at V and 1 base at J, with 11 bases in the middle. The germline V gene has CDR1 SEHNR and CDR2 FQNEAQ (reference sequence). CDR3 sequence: CASSLTTSRNTEAFF. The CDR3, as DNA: TGTGCCAGCAGCTTAACTACTTCAAGGAACACTGAAGCTTTCTTT.

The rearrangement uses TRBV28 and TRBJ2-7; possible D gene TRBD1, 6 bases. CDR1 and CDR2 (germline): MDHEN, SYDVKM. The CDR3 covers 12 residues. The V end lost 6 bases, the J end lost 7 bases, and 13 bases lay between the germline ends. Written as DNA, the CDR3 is TGTGCCAGCAGCGGGACATACCATGAGCAGTACTTC. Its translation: CASSGTYHEQYF.

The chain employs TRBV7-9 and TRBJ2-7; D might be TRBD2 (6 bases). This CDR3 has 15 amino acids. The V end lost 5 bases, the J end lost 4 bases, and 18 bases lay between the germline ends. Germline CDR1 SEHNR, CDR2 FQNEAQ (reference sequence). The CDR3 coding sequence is TGTGCCAGCAGCCTCGGGGGAACGAGAGAATACGAGCAGTACTTC. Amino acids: CASSLGGTREYEQYF. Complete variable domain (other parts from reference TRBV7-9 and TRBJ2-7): DTGVSQNPRHKITKRGQNVTFRCDPISEHNRLYWYRQTLGQGPEFLTYFQNEAQLEKSRLLSDRFSAERPKGSFSTLEIQRTEQGDSAMYLCASSLGGTREYEQYFGPGTRLTVT.

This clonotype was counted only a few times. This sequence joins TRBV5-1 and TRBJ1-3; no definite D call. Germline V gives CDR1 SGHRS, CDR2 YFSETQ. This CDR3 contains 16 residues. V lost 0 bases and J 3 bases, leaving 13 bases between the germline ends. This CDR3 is CASSLASGGRGNTIYF. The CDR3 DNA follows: TGCGCCAGCAGCTTGGCCTCGGGTGGGCGTGGAAACACCATATATTTT.

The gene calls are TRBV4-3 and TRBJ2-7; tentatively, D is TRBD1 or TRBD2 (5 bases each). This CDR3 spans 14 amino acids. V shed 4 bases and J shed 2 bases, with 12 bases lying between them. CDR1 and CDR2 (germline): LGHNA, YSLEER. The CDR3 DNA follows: TGCGCCAGCAGCCCCGGGACCTCTACCTACGAGCAGTACTTC. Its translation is CASSPGTSTYEQYF.

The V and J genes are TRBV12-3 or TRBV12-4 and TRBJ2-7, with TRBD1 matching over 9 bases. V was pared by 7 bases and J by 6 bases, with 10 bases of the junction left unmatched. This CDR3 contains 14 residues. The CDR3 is CASTTGTGFAEQYF. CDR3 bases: TGTGCCAGCACCACCGGGACAGGGTTCGCCGAGCAGTACTTC.

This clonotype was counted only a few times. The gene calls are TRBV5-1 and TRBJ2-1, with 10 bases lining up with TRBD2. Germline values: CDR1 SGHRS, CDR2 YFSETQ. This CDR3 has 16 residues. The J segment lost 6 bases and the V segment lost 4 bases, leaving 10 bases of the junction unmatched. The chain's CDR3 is CASSAPGLAPSNEQFF. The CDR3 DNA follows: TGCGCCAGCAGCGCTCCGGGACTAGCGCCGTCCAATGAGCAGTTCTTC.

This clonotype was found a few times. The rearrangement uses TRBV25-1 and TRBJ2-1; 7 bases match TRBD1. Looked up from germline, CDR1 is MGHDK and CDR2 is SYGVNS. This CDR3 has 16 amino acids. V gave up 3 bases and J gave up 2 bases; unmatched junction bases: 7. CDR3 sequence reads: CASSDPDRPTYNEQFF. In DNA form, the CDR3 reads TGTGCCAGCAGTGACCCGGACAGGCCGACCTACAATGAGCAGTTCTTC.

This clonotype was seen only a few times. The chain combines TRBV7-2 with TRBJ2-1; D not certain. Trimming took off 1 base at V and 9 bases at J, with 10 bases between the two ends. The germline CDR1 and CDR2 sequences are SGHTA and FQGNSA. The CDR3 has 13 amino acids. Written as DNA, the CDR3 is TGTGCCAGCAGCTTAGACCGGCGTGGTGAGCAGTTCTTC. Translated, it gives CASSLDRRGEQFF.

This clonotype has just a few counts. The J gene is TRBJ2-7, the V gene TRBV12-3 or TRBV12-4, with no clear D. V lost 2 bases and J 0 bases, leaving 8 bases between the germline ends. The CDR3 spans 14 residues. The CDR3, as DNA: TGTGCCAGCAGTTTAAGGGTCTACTCCTACGAGCAGTACTTC. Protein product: CASSLRVYSYEQYF.

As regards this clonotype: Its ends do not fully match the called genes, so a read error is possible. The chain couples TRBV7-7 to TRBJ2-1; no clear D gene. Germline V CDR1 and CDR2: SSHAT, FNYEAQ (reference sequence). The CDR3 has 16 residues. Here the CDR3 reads CASSPLPRGSYNEQFF. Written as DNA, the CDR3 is TGTGCTAGCAGCCCCCTCCCCAGAGGCTCCTACAATGAGCAGTTCTTC.

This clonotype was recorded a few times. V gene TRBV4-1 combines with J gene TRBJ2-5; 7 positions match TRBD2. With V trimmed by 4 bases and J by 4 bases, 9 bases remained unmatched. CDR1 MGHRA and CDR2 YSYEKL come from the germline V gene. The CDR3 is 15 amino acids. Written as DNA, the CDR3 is TGCGCCAGCAGCCCCCCCGGGCCGGGAGGAGAGACCCAGTACTTC. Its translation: CASSPPGPGGETQYF.

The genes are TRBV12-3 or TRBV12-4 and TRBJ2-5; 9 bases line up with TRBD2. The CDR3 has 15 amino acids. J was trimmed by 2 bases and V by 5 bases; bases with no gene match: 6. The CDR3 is CASSLMTSGQETQYF. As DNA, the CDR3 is TGTGCCAGCAGTCTCATGACTAGCGGACAAGAGACCCAGTACTTC.

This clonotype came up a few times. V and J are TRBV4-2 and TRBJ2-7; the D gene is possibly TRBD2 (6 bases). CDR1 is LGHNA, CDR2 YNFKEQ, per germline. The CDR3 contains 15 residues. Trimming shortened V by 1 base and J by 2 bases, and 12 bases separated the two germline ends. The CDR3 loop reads CASSQGQGLPYEQYF. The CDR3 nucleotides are TGTGCCAGCAGCCAAGGGCAGGGACTCCCCTACGAGCAGTACTTC.

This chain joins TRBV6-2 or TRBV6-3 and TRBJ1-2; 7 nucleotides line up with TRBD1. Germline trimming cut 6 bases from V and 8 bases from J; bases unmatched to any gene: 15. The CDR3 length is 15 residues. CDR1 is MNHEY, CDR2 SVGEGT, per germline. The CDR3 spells CASRGSGTAATGYTF. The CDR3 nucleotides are TGTGCCAGCAGGGGGTCAGGGACAGCGGCTACCGGCTACACCTTC.

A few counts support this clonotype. The CDR3 DNA reads as TGTGCCAGCAGCACTGACAGGACCTACTACGAGCAGTACTTC. It translates to CASSTDRTYYEQYF. This sequence joins TRBV7-9 and TRBJ2-7; maybe TRBD1 (6 bases). CDR1 SEHNR and CDR2 FQNEAQ come from the germline V gene (reference sequence). The CDR3 extends over 14 amino acids. V lost 5 bases to trimming and J lost 3 bases, with 14 bases between them.

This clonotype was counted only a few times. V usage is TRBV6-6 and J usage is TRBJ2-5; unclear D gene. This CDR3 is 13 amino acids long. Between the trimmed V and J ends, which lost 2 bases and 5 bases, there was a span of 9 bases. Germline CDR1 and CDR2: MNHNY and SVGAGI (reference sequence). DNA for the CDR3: TGTGCCAGCAGTTACCAATGGTTGGAGACCCAGTACTTC. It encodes CASSYQWLETQYF.

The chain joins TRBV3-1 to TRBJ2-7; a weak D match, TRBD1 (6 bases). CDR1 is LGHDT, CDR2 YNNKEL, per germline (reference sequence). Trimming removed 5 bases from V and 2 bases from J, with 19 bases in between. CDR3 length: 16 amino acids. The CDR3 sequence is CASSEGHHIPTYEQYF. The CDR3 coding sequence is TGTGCCAGCAGCGAGGGACACCATATACCAACCTACGAGCAGTACTTC.

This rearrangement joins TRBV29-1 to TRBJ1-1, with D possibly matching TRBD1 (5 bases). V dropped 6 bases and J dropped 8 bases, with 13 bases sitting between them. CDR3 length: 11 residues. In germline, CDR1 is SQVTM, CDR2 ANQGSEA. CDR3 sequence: CSVCGDAEAFF. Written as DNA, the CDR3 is TGCAGCGTATGTGGGGACGCAGAAGCTTTCTTT.

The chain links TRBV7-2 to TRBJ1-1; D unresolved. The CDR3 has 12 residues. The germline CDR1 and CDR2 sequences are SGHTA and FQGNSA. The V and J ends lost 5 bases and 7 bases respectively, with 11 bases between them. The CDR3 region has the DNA TGTGCCAGCAGCCGCCAAAAGAGTGAAGCTTTCTTT. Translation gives CASSRQKSEAFF.